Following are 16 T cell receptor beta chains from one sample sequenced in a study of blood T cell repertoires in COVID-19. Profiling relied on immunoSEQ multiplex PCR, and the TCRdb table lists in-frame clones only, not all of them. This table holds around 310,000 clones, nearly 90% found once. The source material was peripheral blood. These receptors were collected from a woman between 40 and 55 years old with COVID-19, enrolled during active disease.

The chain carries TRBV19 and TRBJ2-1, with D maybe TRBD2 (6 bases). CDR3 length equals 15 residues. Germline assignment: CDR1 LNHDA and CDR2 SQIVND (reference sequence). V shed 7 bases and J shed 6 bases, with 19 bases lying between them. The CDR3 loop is CASTSIGGVINEQFF. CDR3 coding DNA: TGTGCCAGTACCTCGATAGGAGGGGTTATCAATGAGCAGTTCTTC. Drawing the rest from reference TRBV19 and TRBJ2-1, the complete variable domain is DGGITQSPKYLFRKEGQNVTLSCEQNLNHDAMYWYRQDPGQGLRLIYYSQIVNDFQKGDIAEGYSVSREKKESFPLTVTSAQKNPTAFYLCASTSIGGVINEQFFGPGTRLTVL.

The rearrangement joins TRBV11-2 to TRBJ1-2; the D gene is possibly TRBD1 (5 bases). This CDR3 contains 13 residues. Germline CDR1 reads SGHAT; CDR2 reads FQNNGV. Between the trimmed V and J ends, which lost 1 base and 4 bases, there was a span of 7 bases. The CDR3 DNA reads TGTGCCAGCAGCTTAGGACAGATCTATGGCTACACCTTC. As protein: CASSLGQIYGYTF.

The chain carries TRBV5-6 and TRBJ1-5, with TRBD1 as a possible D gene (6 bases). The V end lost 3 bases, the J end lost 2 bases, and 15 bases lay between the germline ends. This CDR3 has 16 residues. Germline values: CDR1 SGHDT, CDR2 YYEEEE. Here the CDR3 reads CASSSRVGAGNQPQHF. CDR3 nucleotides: TGTGCCAGCAGCTCCCGAGTGGGGGCCGGCAATCAGCCCCAGCATTTT.

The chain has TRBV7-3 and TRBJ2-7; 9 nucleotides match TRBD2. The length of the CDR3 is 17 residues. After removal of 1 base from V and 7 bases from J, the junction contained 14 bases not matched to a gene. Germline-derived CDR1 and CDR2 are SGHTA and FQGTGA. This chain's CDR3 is CASSLNSAAGGPWEQYF. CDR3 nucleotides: TGTGCCAGCAGCTTAAATTCGGCGGCGGGAGGGCCTTGGGAGCAGTACTTC.

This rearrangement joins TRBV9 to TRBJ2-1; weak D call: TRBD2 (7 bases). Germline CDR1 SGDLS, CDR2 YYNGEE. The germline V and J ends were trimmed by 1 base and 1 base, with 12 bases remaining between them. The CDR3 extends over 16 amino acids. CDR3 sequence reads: CASSVLGGGSYNEQFF. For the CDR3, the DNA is TGTGCCAGCAGCGTACTGGGAGGGGGGTCCTACAATGAGCAGTTCTTC.

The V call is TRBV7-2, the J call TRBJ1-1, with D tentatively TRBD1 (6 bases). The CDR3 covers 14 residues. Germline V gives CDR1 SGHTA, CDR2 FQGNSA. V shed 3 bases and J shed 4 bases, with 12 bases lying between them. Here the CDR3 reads CASSFEGGITEAFF. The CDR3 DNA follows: TGTGCCAGCAGCTTCGAGGGGGGGATCACTGAAGCTTTCTTT.

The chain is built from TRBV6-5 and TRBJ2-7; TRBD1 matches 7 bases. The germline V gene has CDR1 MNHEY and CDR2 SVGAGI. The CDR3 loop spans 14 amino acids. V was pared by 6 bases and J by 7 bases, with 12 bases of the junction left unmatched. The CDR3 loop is CASRLGQASGEQYF. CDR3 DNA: TGTGCCAGCAGGCTAGGACAGGCCTCTGGTGAGCAGTACTTC.

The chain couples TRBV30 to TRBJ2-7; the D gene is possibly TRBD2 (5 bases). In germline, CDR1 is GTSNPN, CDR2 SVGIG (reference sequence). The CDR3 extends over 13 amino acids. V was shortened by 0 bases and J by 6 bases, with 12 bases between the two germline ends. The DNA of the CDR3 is TGTGCCTGGAGTGTACGGGGATTGTCCGAGCAGTACTTC. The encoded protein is CAWSVRGLSEQYF.

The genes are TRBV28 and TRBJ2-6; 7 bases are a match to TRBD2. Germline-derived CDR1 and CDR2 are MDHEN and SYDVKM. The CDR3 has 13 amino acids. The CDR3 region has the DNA TGTGCGGGGGGGGTGCCCGGGGCCAACGTCCTGACTTTC. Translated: CAGGVPGANVLTF. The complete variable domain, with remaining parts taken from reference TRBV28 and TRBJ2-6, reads DVKVTQSSRYLVKRTGEKVFLECVQDMDHENMFWYRQDPGLGLRLIYFSYDVKMKEKGDIPEGYSVSREKKERFSLILESASTNQTSMYLCAGGVPGANVLTFGAGSRLTVL.

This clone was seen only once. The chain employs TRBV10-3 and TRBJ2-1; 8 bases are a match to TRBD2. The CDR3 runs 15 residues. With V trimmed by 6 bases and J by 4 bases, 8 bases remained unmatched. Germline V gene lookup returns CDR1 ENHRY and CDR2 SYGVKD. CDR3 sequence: CAISPAGGEYNEQFF. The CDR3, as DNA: TGTGCCATCAGCCCTGCGGGAGGAGAATACAATGAGCAGTTCTTC.

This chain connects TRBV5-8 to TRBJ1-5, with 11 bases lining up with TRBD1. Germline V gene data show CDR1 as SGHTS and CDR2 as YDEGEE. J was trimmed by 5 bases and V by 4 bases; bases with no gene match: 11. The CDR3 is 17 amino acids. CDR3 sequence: CASSLGQGALSYQPQHF. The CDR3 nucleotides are TGTGCCAGCAGCCTCGGACAGGGGGCTCTTTCTTATCAGCCCCAGCATTTT.

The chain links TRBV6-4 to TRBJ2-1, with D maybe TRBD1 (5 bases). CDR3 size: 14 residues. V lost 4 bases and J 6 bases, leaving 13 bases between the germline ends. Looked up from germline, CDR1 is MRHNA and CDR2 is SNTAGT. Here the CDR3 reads CASSVKFGANEQFF. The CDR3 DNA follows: TGTGCCAGCAGTGTTAAGTTTGGGGCCAATGAGCAGTTCTTC.

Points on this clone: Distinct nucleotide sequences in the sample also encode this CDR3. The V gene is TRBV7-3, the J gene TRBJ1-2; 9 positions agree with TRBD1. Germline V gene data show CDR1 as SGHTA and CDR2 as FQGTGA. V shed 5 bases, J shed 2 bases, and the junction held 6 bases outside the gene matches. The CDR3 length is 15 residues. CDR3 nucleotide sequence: TGTGCCAGCAGCCCATCCGGGACAGGGAACTATGGCTACACCTTC. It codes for CASSPSGTGNYGYTF.

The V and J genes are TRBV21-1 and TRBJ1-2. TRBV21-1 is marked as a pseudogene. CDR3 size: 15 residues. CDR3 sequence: CASSKWGGPRYGYTF. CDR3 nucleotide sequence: TGTGCCAGCAGCAAATGGGGGGGCCCTCGGTATGGCTACACCTTC.

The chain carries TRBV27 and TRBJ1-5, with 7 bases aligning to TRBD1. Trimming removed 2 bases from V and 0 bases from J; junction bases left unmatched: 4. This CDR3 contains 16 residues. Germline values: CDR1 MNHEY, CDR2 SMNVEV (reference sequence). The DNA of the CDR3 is TGTGCCAGCAGTTTAAAGGGGGCGGATAGCAATCAGCCCCAGCATTTT. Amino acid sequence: CASSLKGADSNQPQHF.

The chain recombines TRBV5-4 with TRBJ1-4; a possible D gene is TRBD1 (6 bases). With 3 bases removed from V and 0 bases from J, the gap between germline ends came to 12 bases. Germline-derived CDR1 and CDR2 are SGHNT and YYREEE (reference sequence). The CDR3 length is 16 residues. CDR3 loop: CASSSGAGATNEKLFF. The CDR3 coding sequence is TGTGCCAGCAGCTCGGGGGCGGGGGCAACTAATGAAAAACTGTTTTTT.